A selection of T cell receptor beta chains follows, all from one sample in a study of metastatic and nonmetastatic thyroid tumors. TCRdb re-analyzed the PCR reads through MiXCR. Among approximately 24,000 clones listed, roughly 21% were seen once. The source material was blood. The source is a male donor with papillary thyroid cancer or a benign thyroid nodule (not recorded which). Some clones in this sample may be carry-over from other donors' samples. Each CDR3 is given without its conserved first and last residue. A D gene is named only where the DNA matches it firmly.

V | D | CDR3
TRBV7-8 | - | ASRSRADSTDTQY
TRBV6-1 | TRBD1 | ASSVGTGGRGYT
TRBV2 | TRBD1 | ASSETGVANEKLF
TRBV5-4 | TRBD1 | ASSQWSRQGDGYT
TRBV6-1 | TRBD1 | ASSEMSGQVDQPQH
TRBV19 | TRBD2 | ASSIDKAGDRGEQF
TRBV3-1 | - | ASSQTNTGEPF
TRBV9 | - | ASSRGAFTGELF
TRBV6-1 | - | ASSEGDTGELF
TRBV15 | TRBD1 | ATRDREPYNEQF
TRBV9 | TRBD2 | ASSPRTSGSRDEQF
TRBV4-2 | - | ASSQGGNYGYT
TRBV2 | TRBD1 | ASSRDRQTDTQY
TRBV13 | - | ASSFSRGLGTGELF
TRBV20-1 | - | SAGVGSGPSYEQY
TRBV20-1 | - | SARTRLYEQY
TRBV2 | TRBD1 | ASTRDSSGHSPLH
TRBV7-2 | - | ASSLGKAHEQY
TRBV11-2 | - | ASSLPGSPYEQY
TRBV28 | - | ASTGGRDTEAF
TRBV6-1 | - | ASRLATPSWYGYT
TRBV12-5 | - | ASGFGLSTDTQY
TRBV5-1 | - | ASSLGAGSYEQY
TRBV19 | - | ASSITWGGDQPQH
TRBV5-1 | TRBD2 | ASSRAGTTYNEQF
TRBV6-4 | - | ASSEEVANTGELF
TRBV2 | - | ASRRVKNIQY
TRBV9 | - | ASSLQWGTDTQY
TRBV30 | - | AWTLDSYTEAF
TRBV5-1 | - | ASSLSPVTVNYEHY
TRBV7-8 | TRBD2 | ASSFTSGSYNEQF
TRBV27 | TRBD2 | ASSLRTGTSSHNEQF
TRBV6-6 | - | ASSYRAIGGYEQY
TRBV20-1 | TRBD2 | SAIRTSERREQY
TRBV20-1 | - | SAVPGQF
TRBV2 | - | ASSESPGANNSPLH
TRBV27 | TRBD2 | ASSQAEGTSGAPYEQY
TRBV6-1 | - | ASSEGGGHTEAF
TRBV5-6 | - | ASSGVSAQY
TRBV18 | - | ASSPRGWVGYT
TRBV4-1 | TRBD2 | ASSQVEGRVDKNIQY
TRBV5-1 | TRBD2 | ASSQRTSTNEQF
TRBV4-1 | TRBD1 | ASSQEGYREGARNYGYT
TRBV4-1 | - | ASSLRGGANEKLF
TRBV19 | TRBD1 | ASSRDRGTNTEAF
TRBV11-2 | - | ASSLVVGTGANVLT
TRBV20-1 | TRBD2 | SALGLAARKDTQY
TRBV5-1 | - | ASRLEGRYRDYNEAF
TRBV20-1 | TRBD2 | SAREVSGRSPDFF
TRBV4-3 | - | ASSQGGALNEQF
TRBV12-3/TRBV12-4 | TRBD1 | ASSKTGGLLAKNIQY
TRBV5-1 | - | ASVGVGTNTWELF
TRBV7-2 | TRBD2 | ASSPAGRTYNEQF
TRBV2 | - | ASSSRASNTGELF
TRBV6-2/TRBV6-3 | TRBD1 | ASTLNRGGEAF